This is a list of T cell receptor beta chains from one sample in a study of Ad26.COV2.S vaccination and SARS-CoV-2 variants. Profiled with immunoSEQ multiplex PCR; TCRdb holds only in-frame clones, not every one. Of hundreds of thousands of clones detected, around 88% appear once; the ten largest clones hold roughly 5%. The sequencing here drew on peripheral blood, taken in a trial of Ad26.COV2.S vaccine versus placebo. The origin of the receptors is a person aged 18-60 years who received the Ad26.COV2.S COVID-19 vaccine or a placebo. The CDR3 runs from the conserved cysteine through the conserved F or W. Each record gives: D gene, clone size, V gene, J gene, CDR3 DNA, CDR3 protein. A D gene is named only where the DNA matches it firmly. Part of the rows lack a size; the others show once, few, many or a class for expanded clones.

D: .
size: .
V: TRBV30
J: TRBJ1-3
DNA: TGTGCCTGGAGTGCTCCCACTGCGAGCTCTGGAAACACCATATATTTT
CDR3: CAWSAPTASSGNTIYF

D: TRBD1
size: .
V: TRBV6-5
J: TRBJ1-2
DNA: TGTGCCAGCAGTTACCGGACAGGCAACTATGGCTACACCTTC
CDR3: CASSYRTGNYGYTF

D: TRBD1
size: once
V: TRBV11-2
J: TRBJ1-1
DNA: TGTGCCAGCAGCTTAGGGGACAGGGCCACTGAAGCTTTCTTT
CDR3: CASSLGDRATEAFF

D: .
size: .
V: TRBV7-9
J: TRBJ1-4
DNA: TGTGCCAGCAGCTTTTGGGGAGGCGAAAAACTGTTTTTT
CDR3: CASSFWGGEKLFF

D: TRBD2
size: .
V: TRBV5-8
J: TRBJ2-3
DNA: TGTGCCAGCAGCTCTAGCGGGGGGCGCACAGATACGCAGTATTTT
CDR3: CASSSSGGRTDTQYF

D: .
size: few
V: TRBV28
J: TRBJ1-5
DNA: TGTGCCAGCAGTGAGGGTGGGTTTGGGAATCAGCCCCAGCATTTT
CDR3: CASSEGGFGNQPQHF

D: .
size: .
V: TRBV5-1
J: TRBJ2-7
DNA: TGCGCCAGCAGCCGTTCCGAGGTCGGGGCTTACGAGCAGTACTTC
CDR3: CASSRSEVGAYEQYF

D: .
size: few
V: TRBV7-8
J: TRBJ2-3
DNA: TGTGCCAGCAGCCCCCAGGGGAGGACAGATACGCAGTATTTT
CDR3: CASSPQGRTDTQYF

D: TRBD1
size: .
V: TRBV6-2/TRBV6-3
J: TRBJ2-3
DNA: TGTGCCAGCAGTTACGAGGACAGGGATGGAGATACGCAGTATTTT
CDR3: CASSYEDRDGDTQYF

D: TRBD1
size: .
V: TRBV10-3
J: TRBJ2-7
DNA: TGTGCCATCAGGGGGGGACAGGGATCGTCCTCCTACGAGCAGTACTTC
CDR3: CAIRGGQGSSSYEQYF

D: .
size: .
V: TRBV7-8
J: TRBJ1-4
DNA: TGTGCCAGCAGCTTAGAGGTTAACGGGCTCCTCATAAATGAAAAACTGTTTTTT
CDR3: CASSLEVNGLLINEKLFF

D: TRBD1
size: .
V: TRBV5-8
J: TRBJ2-7
DNA: TGTGCCAGCAGCTTCGGGACAGGCTACGAGCAGTACTTC
CDR3: CASSFGTGYEQYF

D: .
size: .
V: TRBV7-9
J: TRBJ2-1
DNA: TGTGCCAGCTACCCGGGGGCCGTCTACAATGAGCAGTTCTTC
CDR3: CASYPGAVYNEQFF

D: .
size: .
V: TRBV18
J: TRBJ2-1
DNA: TGTGCCAGCTCTCCAGGACCCTCATCCTACAATGAGCAGTTCTTC
CDR3: CASSPGPSSYNEQFF

D: TRBD1
size: .
V: TRBV14
J: TRBJ2-7
DNA: TGTGCCAGCAGCCAGGACAGGGGGTCCTACGAGCAGTACTTC
CDR3: CASSQDRGSYEQYF

D: .
size: .
V: TRBV19
J: TRBJ1-3
DNA: TGTGCCAGTAGTTCGGACCGCTACTCTGGAAACACCATATATTTT
CDR3: CASSSDRYSGNTIYF

D: .
size: .
V: TRBV24-1
J: TRBJ2-5
DNA: TGTGCCACCAGTGTGGGGCCCCAAGAGACCCAGTACTTC
CDR3: CATSVGPQETQYF

D: .
size: few
V: TRBV7-2
J: TRBJ2-7
DNA: TGTGCCAGCAGCTTACTAACTAGTCTTTACGAGCAGTACTTC
CDR3: CASSLLTSLYEQYF

D: .
size: .
V: TRBV10-1
J: TRBJ2-1
DNA: TGCGCCAGCTCCCCCACAGGGCCCAATGAGCAGTTCTTC
CDR3: CASSPTGPNEQFF

D: .
size: .
V: TRBV10-3
J: TRBJ2-5
DNA: TGTGCCATCGGCACGCAACAAGAGACCCAGTACTTC
CDR3: CAIGTQQETQYF

D: .
size: .
V: TRBV5-4
J: TRBJ1-4
DNA: TGTGCCAGCAGCTCGGGACGGGTAAATGAAAAACTGTTTTTT
CDR3: CASSSGRVNEKLFF

D: .
size: .
V: TRBV7-2
J: TRBJ2-1
DNA: TGTGCCAGCAGCTTAGCGGGCCGGGACTTTAACAATGAGCAGTTCTTC
CDR3: CASSLAGRDFNNEQFF

D: TRBD1
size: .
V: TRBV2
J: TRBJ1-6
DNA: TGTGCCAGGTCTAGGACAGGGGGCGATAACTCACCCCTCCACTTT
CDR3: CARSRTGGDNSPLHF

D: .
size: .
V: TRBV29-1
J: TRBJ2-2
DNA: TGCAGCGTTGATGGTAGAAACACCGGGGAGCTGTTTTTT
CDR3: CSVDGRNTGELFF

D: .
size: .
V: TRBV6-5
J: TRBJ1-1
DNA: TGTGCCAGCAGTTACTCGTTCCGGCCGAACACTGAAGCTTTCTTT
CDR3: CASSYSFRPNTEAFF

D: .
size: once
V: TRBV7-9
J: TRBJ1-4
DNA: TGTGCCAGCAGCTTAGTCACGGAAGATGAAAAACTGTTTTTT
CDR3: CASSLVTEDEKLFF

D: TRBD2
size: .
V: TRBV12-5
J: TRBJ2-3
DNA: TGTGCTAGTGGTTTGGTTCAAAAGAGCTCTAGCGGCTACCTCACAGATACGCAGTATTTT
CDR3: CASGLVQKSSSGYLTDTQYF

D: TRBD1
size: .
V: TRBV5-1
J: TRBJ2-1
DNA: TGCGCCAGCAGGTTGACAGGGGATTTTGAGCAGTTCTTC
CDR3: CASRLTGDFEQFF

D: .
size: .
V: TRBV12-3/TRBV12-4
J: TRBJ1-1
DNA: TGTGCCAGCACCAAGGGGGGTTCGAATGAAGCTTTCTTT
CDR3: CASTKGGSNEAFF

D: .
size: .
V: TRBV2
J: TRBJ2-3
DNA: TGTGCCAGCAGTGAAGCAAAATTATTTGGCACAGATACGCAGTATTTT
CDR3: CASSEAKLFGTDTQYF

D: .
size: .
V: TRBV7-8
J: TRBJ1-2
DNA: TGTGCCAGCAGCCTAGCAGGGACCTATGGCTACACCTTC
CDR3: CASSLAGTYGYTF

D: TRBD2
size: .
V: TRBV19
J: TRBJ2-3
DNA: TGTGCCAGTAGTTTCGGGGGGGCCGGAGATACGCAGTATTTT
CDR3: CASSFGGAGDTQYF

D: .
size: .
V: TRBV6-5
J: TRBJ1-3
DNA: TGTGCCAGCAGTTACTTGGGAAGCGGATCTGGAAACACCATATATTTT
CDR3: CASSYLGSGSGNTIYF

D: .
size: .
V: TRBV6-2/TRBV6-3
J: TRBJ1-5
DNA: TGTGCCAGCAGTTACCCTCCGTGGGGTCCAGGGGAAAGCGTAAATCAGCCCCAGCATTTT
CDR3: CASSYPPWGPGESVNQPQHF

D: .
size: .
V: TRBV27
J: TRBJ1-2
DNA: TGTGCCAGCAGTTTCCGTCAGGGCAACTATGGCTACACCTTC
CDR3: CASSFRQGNYGYTF

D: TRBD1
size: .
V: TRBV2
J: TRBJ2-5
DNA: TGTGCCAGCAGTGAAGGGGACAGGGAGGGGGAGACCCAGTACTTC
CDR3: CASSEGDREGETQYF

D: TRBD1
size: .
V: TRBV9
J: TRBJ1-6
DNA: TGTGCCAGCAGCGTCAGGGGGCAATCACCCCTCCACTTT
CDR3: CASSVRGQSPLHF

D: .
size: once
V: TRBV29-1
J: TRBJ1-1
DNA: TGCAGCGTTCAACAGTTTGAAGCTTTCTTT
CDR3: CSVQQFEAFF

D: .
size: .
V: TRBV27
J: TRBJ2-7
DNA: TGTGCCAGCAGTTTGGGGGGGGCTCGGCACGAGCAGTACTTC
CDR3: CASSLGGARHEQYF

D: .
size: .
V: TRBV7-2
J: TRBJ2-3
DNA: TGTGCCAGCAGCTTAAGGGGCGGGGGCGCAGTCGTGACAGATACGCAGTATTTT
CDR3: CASSLRGGGAVVTDTQYF

D: TRBD2
size: .
V: TRBV6-6
J: TRBJ2-5
DNA: TGTGCCAGCAGTCATCCGGGACTAGCGGGAATTCTGCAAGAGACCCAGTACTTC
CDR3: CASSHPGLAGILQETQYF

D: TRBD1
size: .
V: TRBV5-1
J: TRBJ2-5
DNA: TGCGCCAGCAGCCCCAGACAGGGACAAGAGACCCAGTACTTC
CDR3: CASSPRQGQETQYF

D: .
size: .
V: TRBV7-9
J: TRBJ1-2
DNA: TGTGCCAGCAGCTCTTTAACAGGGCGTAAAGACTATGGCTACACCTTC
CDR3: CASSSLTGRKDYGYTF

D: TRBD2
size: .
V: TRBV5-1
J: TRBJ2-7
DNA: TGCGCCAGCAGCTTGGGGCTAGCGGACTACTACGAGCAGTACTTC
CDR3: CASSLGLADYYEQYF

D: .
size: .
V: TRBV9
J: TRBJ2-6
DNA: TGTGCCAGCGCGTTGGGCTCTGGGGCCAACGTCCTGACTTTC
CDR3: CASALGSGANVLTF

D: TRBD1
size: .
V: TRBV12-3/TRBV12-4
J: TRBJ1-4
DNA: TGTGCCAGCAGTCCGGGACAGTATGAAAAACTGTTTTTT
CDR3: CASSPGQYEKLFF

D: TRBD2
size: .
V: TRBV28
J: TRBJ2-1
DNA: TGTGCCAGCAGTTTGCTAGCGGCGAGCTCCTACAATGAGCAGTTCTTC
CDR3: CASSLLAASSYNEQFF

D: .
size: .
V: TRBV30
J: TRBJ2-7
DNA: TGTGCCTGGAGTTCCCTTGGAGGGTTCTACGAGCAGTACTTC
CDR3: CAWSSLGGFYEQYF

D: .
size: .
V: TRBV7-2
J: TRBJ2-1
DNA: TGTGCCAGCAGCTACGGGAGCGCCCGACTCAATGAGCAGTTCTTC
CDR3: CASSYGSARLNEQFF